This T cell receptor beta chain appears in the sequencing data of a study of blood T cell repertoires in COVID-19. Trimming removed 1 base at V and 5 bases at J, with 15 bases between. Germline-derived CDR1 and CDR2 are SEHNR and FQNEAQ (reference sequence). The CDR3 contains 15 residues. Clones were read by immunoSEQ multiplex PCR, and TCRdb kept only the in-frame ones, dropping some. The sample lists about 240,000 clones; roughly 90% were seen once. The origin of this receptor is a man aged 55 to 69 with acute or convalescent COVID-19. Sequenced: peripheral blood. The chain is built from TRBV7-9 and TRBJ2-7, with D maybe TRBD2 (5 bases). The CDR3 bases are TGTGCCAGCAGCTTAGTCAGAGACTACAGTAACGAGCAGTACTTC. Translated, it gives CASSLVRDYSNEQYF. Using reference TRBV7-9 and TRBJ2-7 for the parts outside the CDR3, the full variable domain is DTGVSQNPRHKITKRGQNVTFRCDPISEHNRLYWYRQTLGQGPEFLTYFQNEAQLEKSRLLSDRFSAERPKGSFSTLEIQRTEQGDSAMYLCASSLVRDYSNEQYFGPGTRLTVT.